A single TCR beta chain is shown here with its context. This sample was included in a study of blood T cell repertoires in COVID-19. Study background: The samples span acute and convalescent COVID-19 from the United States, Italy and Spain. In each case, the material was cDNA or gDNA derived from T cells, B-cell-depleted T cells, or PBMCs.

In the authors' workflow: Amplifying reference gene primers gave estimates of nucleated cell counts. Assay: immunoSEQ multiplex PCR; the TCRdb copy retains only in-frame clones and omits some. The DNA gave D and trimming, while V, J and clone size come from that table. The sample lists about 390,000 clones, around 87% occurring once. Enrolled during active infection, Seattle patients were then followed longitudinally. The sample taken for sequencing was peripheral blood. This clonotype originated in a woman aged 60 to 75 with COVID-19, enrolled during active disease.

Here the CDR3 reads CASSSSQGSTDTQYF. The CDR3, as DNA: TGTGCCAGCAGTTCCTCGCAGGGGAGCACAGATACGCAGTATTTT. This chain uses TRBV2 with TRBJ2-3; D possibly corresponds to TRBD1 (6 bases). The CDR3 is 15 amino acids. CDR1 SNHLY and CDR2 FYNNEI come from the germline V gene. V was pared by 5 bases and J by 0 bases, with 12 bases between.